The next 12 T cell receptor beta chains were all read from a single sample in a study of blood T cell repertoires in COVID-19. Measured with immunoSEQ multiplex PCR; TCRdb has only the in-frame clones, and not every one. The sample holds 250,000 to 350,000 clones, about 90% seen once. Sequencing input: peripheral blood. The receptors here all came from a woman aged 25-40 years with COVID-19, enrolled during active disease.

The V and J genes are TRBV18 and TRBJ1-6; 8 bases fit TRBD1. The CDR3 loop spans 15 amino acids. CDR1 is KGHSH and CDR2 is LQKENI in the germline V gene. Germline trimming cut 6 bases from V and 4 bases from J; bases unmatched to any gene: 5. The CDR3 region has the DNA TGTGCCAGCTCTCCGACAGGGGATTATAATTCACCCCTCCACTTT. Translation gives CASSPTGDYNSPLHF.

V usage is TRBV7-9 and J usage is TRBJ2-3; TRBD2 matches at 7 bases. The CDR3 is made up of 15 amino acids. After removal of 5 bases from V and 2 bases from J, the junction contained 7 bases not matched to a gene. Germline V gives CDR1 SEHNR, CDR2 FQNEAQ (reference sequence). The CDR3 is CASSRGSSTTDTQYF. The CDR3 coding sequence is TGTGCCAGCAGCCGCGGGAGCTCAACCACAGATACGCAGTATTTT.

The chain combines TRBV27 with TRBJ2-1; D call uncertain. CDR1 is MNHEY, CDR2 SMNVEV, per germline (reference sequence). The CDR3 is 13 amino acids. Between the trimmed V and J ends, which lost 4 bases and 6 bases, there was a span of 10 bases. The CDR3 nucleotides read TGTGCCAGCAGTTCTCTGGCGGTCAATGAGCAGTTCTTC. This gives the protein CASSSLAVNEQFF.

This clone appeared once. V and J are TRBV9 and TRBJ2-1, with TRBD2 matching 9 bases. The CDR3 loop spans 16 amino acids. V lost 2 bases, J lost 6 bases, and 9 bases stayed unmatched. Germline V gene data show CDR1 as SGDLS and CDR2 as YYNGEE. The CDR3 is CASSVPGLAGVNEQFF. The CDR3 coding sequence is TGTGCCAGCAGCGTCCCGGGATTAGCGGGAGTCAATGAGCAGTTCTTC.

This chain connects TRBV5-4 to TRBJ2-7; 13 bases map to TRBD2. CDR3 length: 17 residues. Germline CDR1 and CDR2: SGHNT and YYREEE (reference sequence). Unmatched junction bases numbered 5, after V lost 0 bases and J lost 2 bases. CDR3 amino acids: CASSLEGLAGWAYEQYF. The CDR3 DNA reads as TGTGCCAGCAGCTTGGAGGGACTAGCGGGGTGGGCCTACGAGCAGTACTTC.

J is TRBJ2-2 and V is TRBV7-8, with D possibly being TRBD1 (7 bases). The CDR3 loop spans 15 amino acids. Deletions cut 8 bases from V and 4 bases from J, with 17 bases between. Germline V gene lookup returns CDR1 SGHVS and CDR2 FQNEAQ. The CDR3 DNA is TGTGCCAGCTCCCCGACTAGGGGGCGCACCGGGGAGCTGTTTTTT. Translated, it gives CASSPTRGRTGELFF.

This chain uses TRBV7-9 with TRBJ2-7; D might be TRBD2 (5 bases). With 5 bases removed from V and 5 bases from J, the gap between germline ends came to 16 bases. Germline CDR1 reads SEHNR; CDR2 reads FQNEAQ (reference sequence). The CDR3 has 14 residues. This chain's CDR3 is CASSTTFHGDEQYF. DNA of the CDR3: TGTGCCAGCAGCACAACCTTCCACGGGGACGAGCAGTACTTC.

The table lists this clone with a count of one. The J gene is TRBJ2-1, the V gene TRBV7-6; TRBD2 matches at 8 bases. V lost 1 base, J lost 1 base, and 6 bases stayed unmatched. CDR1 SGHVS and CDR2 FNYEAQ come from the germline V gene. The CDR3 spans 17 residues. CDR3 amino acids: CASSLGASGSSYNEQFF. CDR3 sequence (DNA): TGTGCCAGCAGCTTAGGGGCCAGCGGGAGTTCCTACAATGAGCAGTTCTTC.

The chain is built from TRBV15 and TRBJ1-5, with a weak D call TRBD1 (6 bases). Germline values: CDR1 LNHNV, CDR2 YYDKDF (reference sequence). V lost 5 bases to trimming and J lost 1 base, with 15 bases between them. The CDR3 is 16 amino acids. CDR3: CATSDRGATSNQPQHF. The CDR3 DNA reads TGTGCCACCAGCGACCGGGGGGCGACCAGCAATCAGCCCCAGCATTTT.

The chain couples TRBV6-6 to TRBJ1-2; D unresolved. Between the trimmed V and J ends, which lost 7 bases and 8 bases, there was a span of 20 bases. From germline, CDR1 is MNHNY and CDR2 SVGAGI (reference sequence). The CDR3 length is 14 residues. The DNA of the CDR3 is TGTGCCAGCAAGTCCCTGGGAACTTGGGAGGGCTACACCTTC. As protein: CASKSLGTWEGYTF.

The genes are TRBV5-8 and TRBJ2-6, with TRBD1 matching over 8 bases. V lost 1 base and J lost 4; bases outside the gene matches: 1. Germline assignment: CDR1 SGHTS and CDR2 YDEGEE. CDR3 length equals 15 residues. The CDR3 bases are TGTGCCAGCAGCTTGCAGGGGGCCGGGGCCAACGTCCTGACTTTC. It is translated as CASSLQGAGANVLTF.

The rearrangement joins TRBV6-1 to TRBJ2-6; no definite D call. The CDR3 is 15 amino acids. Germline-derived CDR1 and CDR2 are MNHNS and SASEGT. V gave up 2 bases and J gave up 0 bases, with 5 bases separating them. The CDR3 spells CASSESGSGANVLTF. The CDR3, as DNA: TGTGCCAGCAGTGAATCGGGCTCTGGGGCCAACGTCCTGACTTTC.